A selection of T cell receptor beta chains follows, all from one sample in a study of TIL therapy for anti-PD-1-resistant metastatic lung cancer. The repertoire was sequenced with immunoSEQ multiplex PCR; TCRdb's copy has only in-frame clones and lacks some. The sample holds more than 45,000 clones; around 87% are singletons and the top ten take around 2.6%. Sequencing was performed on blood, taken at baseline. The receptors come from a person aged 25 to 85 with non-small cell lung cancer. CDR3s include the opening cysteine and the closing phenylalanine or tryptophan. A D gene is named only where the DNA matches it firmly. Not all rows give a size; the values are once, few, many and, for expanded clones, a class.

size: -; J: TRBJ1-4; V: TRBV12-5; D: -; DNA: TGTGCTAGTGGGGAACAGAAAGGGGAAAAACTGTTTTTT; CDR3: CASGEQKGEKLFF
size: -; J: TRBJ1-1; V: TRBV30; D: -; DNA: TGTGCCTGGATTGTCCCGGGACGGTTGGAAGCTTTCTTT; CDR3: CAWIVPGRLEAFF
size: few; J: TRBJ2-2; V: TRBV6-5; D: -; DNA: TGTGCCAGCAGAATGGTGAACACCGGGGAGCTGTTTTTT; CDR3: CASRMVNTGELFF
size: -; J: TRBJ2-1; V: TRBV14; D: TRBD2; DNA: TGTGCCAGCAGCCAAGCCACTAGCGGGATCCGCAATGAGCAGTTCTTC; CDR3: CASSQATSGIRNEQFF
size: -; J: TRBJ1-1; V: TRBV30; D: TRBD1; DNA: TGTGCCTGGAGTGGGGCGACAGGGGATAAGGCTTTCTTT; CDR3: CAWSGATGDKAFF
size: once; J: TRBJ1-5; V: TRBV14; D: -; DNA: TGTGCCAGCAGCCTCGGAGAGGGTCAGCCCCAGCATTTT; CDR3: CASSLGEGQPQHF
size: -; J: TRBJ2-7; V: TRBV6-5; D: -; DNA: TGTGCCAGCGCACAGGTCTACGAGCAGTACTTC; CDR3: CASAQVYEQYF
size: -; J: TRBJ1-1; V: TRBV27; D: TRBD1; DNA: TGTGCCAGCAGACAGGGGGCGAACACTGAAGCTTTCTTT; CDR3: CASRQGANTEAFF
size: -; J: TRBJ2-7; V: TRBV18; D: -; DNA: TGTGCCAGCTCACCCTCAACAGGGCTCGGCTACGAGCAGTACTTC; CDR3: CASSPSTGLGYEQYF
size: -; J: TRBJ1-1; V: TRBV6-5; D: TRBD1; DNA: TGTGCCAGCAGTTACTTTGCAGGGGGCCACACTGAAGCTTTCTTT; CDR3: CASSYFAGGHTEAFF
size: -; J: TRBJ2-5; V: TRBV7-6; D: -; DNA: TGTGCCAGCAGCCTGATGACCGGGCCGGGGGAGACCCAGTACTTC; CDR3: CASSLMTGPGETQYF
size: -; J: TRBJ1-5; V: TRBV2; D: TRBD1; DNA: TGTGCCAGCAGTGCGGGACAGAACAATCAGCCCCAGCATTTT; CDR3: CASSAGQNNQPQHF
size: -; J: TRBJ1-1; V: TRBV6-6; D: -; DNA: TGTGCCAGCAGCTTAGATCCCCGCACTGAAGCTTTCTTT; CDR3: CASSLDPRTEAFF
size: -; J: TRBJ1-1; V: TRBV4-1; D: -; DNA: TGCGCCAGCAGCCAAGACAACGGTTTTAGAACTGAAGCTTTCTTT; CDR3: CASSQDNGFRTEAFF
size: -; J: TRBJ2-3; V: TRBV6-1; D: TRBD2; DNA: TGTGCCAGCAGTGAACTAGCGGGGGACACAGATACGCAGTATTTT; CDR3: CASSELAGDTDTQYF
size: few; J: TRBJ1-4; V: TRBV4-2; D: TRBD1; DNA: TGTGCCAGCAGCCATCGGACAGGAGGAGATGAAAAACTGTTTTTT; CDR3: CASSHRTGGDEKLFF